This is a list of T cell receptor beta chains from one sample in a study of T cells in Graves' hyperthyroidism and ophthalmopathy. Each CDR3 protein gets one entry after TCRdb re-called the multiplex PCR reads with MiXCR. Of under 700,000 distinct CDR3 sequences in the sample, about 45% were seen once. The sequencing input was peripheral blood or thyroid tissue (not recorded which). All receptors derive from a woman under 30 with Graves' hyperthyroidism. Each CDR3 is given with its conserved first and last residue. Fields, in order: J gene, clone size, V gene, D gene, CDR3 DNA, CDR3 protein. A D gene is named only where the DNA matches it firmly. A row's size may be missing; if present it is once, few, many or a size class.

TRBJ2-5	few	TRBV7-3	TRBD2	TGTGCCAGCAGCCCAAAGGGGGGACTAGCGGGAGTGATGACCCAGTACTTC	CASSPKGGLAGVMTQYF
TRBJ2-7	few	TRBV15	NA	TGTGCCACCAGCCGAGAGACTTCTTCCTCCTACGAGCAGTACTTC	CATSRETSSSYEQYF
TRBJ2-2	NA	TRBV10-3	NA	TGTGCCGTCAGAGTACCTAAACCTGACACCGGGGAGTTGTTTTTT	CAVRVPKPDTGELFF
TRBJ1-5	NA	TRBV20-1	NA	TGCAGTGCCGCACCTTTTAGCAATCAGCCCCAGCATTTT	CSAAPFSNQPQHF
TRBJ1-5	NA	TRBV2	NA	TGTGCCAGCAGCCCCGGGACCCGGGTAGGGGCCAATCAGCCCCAGCATTTT	CASSPGTRVGANQPQHF
TRBJ2-6	NA	TRBV15	NA	TGTGCCACCAGCAGGACTGACTCTGGGGCCAACGTCCTGACTTTC	CATSRTDSGANVLTF
TRBJ2-7	many	TRBV14	NA	TGTGCCAGCAGCCTCGGGGCCGACGAGCAGTACTTC	CASSLGADEQYF
TRBJ1-6	NA	TRBV7-8	NA	TGTGCCAGCAGCTTAGGACAGCCCCGGCAAACCCCACCCCTCCACTTT	CASSLGQPRQTPPLHF
TRBJ2-5	NA	TRBV7-2	NA	TGTGCCAGCAGCTTAGGGAAGGGCGAGCCCCAGTACTTC	CASSLGKGEPQYF
TRBJ2-7	NA	TRBV4-1	NA	TGCGCCAGCAGCCAACCGGTGAGCTCCTACGAGCAGTACTTC	CASSQPVSSYEQYF
TRBJ2-7	NA	TRBV2	TRBD2	TGTGCCAGCAGTTTATCGACTAGCGGGGGGTACGAGCAGTACTTC	CASSLSTSGGYEQYF
TRBJ1-5	NA	TRBV29-1	TRBD1	TGCAGCGTTAGGGCAGGGGGTAAGCGGCAGCCCCAGCATTTT	CSVRAGGKRQPQHF
TRBJ2-6	few	TRBV15	NA	TGTGCCACCAGCAGAGGACAGGGAGGATATGGGGCCAACGTCCTGACTTTC	CATSRGQGGYGANVLTF
TRBJ2-3	NA	TRBV2	TRBD1	TGTGCCAGCTCATCCGACAGGGCAGATACGCAGTATTTT	CASSSDRADTQYF
TRBJ1-5	many	TRBV7-9	NA	TGTGCCAGCAGCTTAGGGGCAGGGGCTGGGGGTCAGCCCCAGCATTTT	CASSLGAGAGGQPQHF
TRBJ1-1	few	TRBV20-1	NA	TGCAGTGCTAGAGATCCACCTAGGGGCACTGAAGCTTTCTTT	CSARDPPRGTEAFF
TRBJ1-6	few	TRBV12-3/TRBV12-4	NA	TGTGCCAGCAGTTTAGGACAGATAGCAACACCCCTCCACTTT	CASSLGQIATPLHF
TRBJ1-1	NA	TRBV7-2	TRBD1	TGTGCCAGCAGCCCGGACAGGGAGTACACTGAAGCTTTCTTT	CASSPDREYTEAFF
TRBJ2-7	NA	TRBV9	TRBD2	TGTGCCGGCAGCCTCGTTAGCGGGAGCACCTACGAGCAGTACTTC	CAGSLVSGSTYEQYF
TRBJ1-4	NA	TRBV9	NA	TGTGCCAGCAGCGTAGGGACAGCCGAAAAACTGTTTTTT	CASSVGTAEKLFF
TRBJ1-1	few	TRBV25-1	NA	TGTGCCAGCAGCTTAACGTGGGGGTCTTACACTGAAGCTTTCTTT	CASSLTWGSYTEAFF
TRBJ2-2	NA	TRBV4-2	NA	TGTGCCAGCACCAAAAGGGCGGACCCGAACACCGGGGAGCTGTTTTTT	CASTKRADPNTGELFF
TRBJ1-5	many	TRBV24-1	NA	TGTGCCACCAGTGATACCAGGGAGGCCAATCAGCCCCAGCATTTT	CATSDTREANQPQHF
TRBJ2-5	NA	TRBV2	TRBD2	TGTGCCAGCAGAGACCCCGCGGGAGTACAAGAGACCCAGTACTTC	CASRDPAGVQETQYF
TRBJ1-2	many	TRBV7-8	TRBD1	TGTGCCAGCAGCTTCCCGACAGGGGTTGGGGCAGGCGGCTACACCTTC	CASSFPTGVGAGGYTF
TRBJ1-1	NA	TRBV2	NA	TGTGCCAGCAGTGTAATGCCGGGGCAGAACACTGAAGCTTTCTTT	CASSVMPGQNTEAFF
TRBJ2-7	many	TRBV7-9	TRBD1	TGTGCCAGCTCCAGACAGGGGCTTTACGAGCAGTACTTC	CASSRQGLYEQYF
TRBJ2-7	NA	TRBV29-1	NA	TGCAGCTTGGCGACTAGCTCCTACGAGCAGTACTTC	CSLATSSYEQYF
TRBJ2-5	few	TRBV7-6	TRBD1	TGTGCCAGCAGCCTCAAGCCGGGACAGGGGGATGGTCCAAGTGGAACCCAGTACTTC	CASSLKPGQGDGPSGTQYF
TRBJ2-7	many	TRBV25-1	TRBD2	TGTGCCAGCAGTCCAATAGCGGGGCCCTACGAGCAGTACTTC	CASSPIAGPYEQYF
TRBJ2-7	NA	TRBV5-6	TRBD1	TGTGCCAGCAGCGCTAGGACAGGGGAGACTTACGAGCAGTACTTC	CASSARTGETYEQYF
TRBJ2-5	once	TRBV20-1	TRBD2	TGCAGTGCTAGAGATAGACTAGCGGCCCAGTACCAAGAGACCCAGTACTTC	CSARDRLAAQYQETQYF
TRBJ1-2	NA	TRBV25-1	NA	TGTGCCAGCAGAACCCGGGACAACTATGGCTACACCTTC	CASRTRDNYGYTF
TRBJ2-5	NA	TRBV11-2	TRBD2	TGTGCCAGCAGCTCACGGACTAGCGGCCGGACCCAGTACTTC	CASSSRTSGRTQYF
TRBJ1-1	NA	TRBV10-3	NA	TGTGCCAGCAGGCTCTCTGATAGGACTGAAGCTTTCTTT	CASRLSDRTEAFF
TRBJ1-6	few	TRBV5-6	NA	TGTGCCAGCAGGGCGTATAATTCACCCCTCCACTTT	CASRAYNSPLHF
TRBJ1-3	few	TRBV12-3/TRBV12-4	TRBD1	TGTGCCAGCAGTCTTGGACAGGACCCCTCTGGAAACACCATATATTTT	CASSLGQDPSGNTIYF
TRBJ1-2	NA	TRBV2	TRBD1	TGTGCCAGCGTTGTCGGACAGGCCTATGGCTACACCTTC	CASVVGQAYGYTF
TRBJ1-2	many	TRBV29-1	NA	TGCAGCGTTGAAAACAGAAACTATGGCTACACCTTC	CSVENRNYGYTF
TRBJ2-7	NA	TRBV9	TRBD2	TGTGCCAGCAGCGCCCTCGGCGGGAGTAGGGCGCAGTACTTC	CASSALGGSRAQYF
TRBJ1-1	NA	TRBV5-4	NA	TGTGCCAGCAGCTTTTCCCGGACTGAAGCTTTCTTT	CASSFSRTEAFF
TRBJ1-2	few	TRBV20-1	NA	TGCAGTGCTAGGCCTGGGCGGAGGGGCTATGGCTACACCTTC	CSARPGRRGYGYTF
TRBJ1-2	NA	TRBV29-1	NA	TGCAGCGTACGGAGGGACCTAGGCTATGGCTACACCTTC	CSVRRDLGYGYTF
TRBJ2-7	NA	TRBV7-8	NA	TGTGCCAGCAGCTCGGAAGGGAGTCGGGAGCAGTACTTC	CASSSEGSREQYF
TRBJ2-5	NA	TRBV29-1	TRBD1	TGCAGTGCGCAAACCGGGACAGGGGGCCAAGGGACCCAGTACTTC	CSAQTGTGGQGTQYF
TRBJ1-1	many	TRBV11-3	NA	TGTGCCAGCAGCTTAACTCAAACACACACTGAAGCTTTCTTT	CASSLTQTHTEAFF
TRBJ2-3	many	TRBV29-1	NA	TGCAGCGCTGGGACTTATACGCAGTATTTT	CSAGTYTQYF
TRBJ1-1	NA	TRBV10-3	TRBD1	TGTGCCAGCAGTCCGTCTACCCGGGAGACAGGGCCGTACACTGAAGCTTTCTTT	CASSPSTRETGPYTEAFF
TRBJ1-6	NA	TRBV2	NA	TGTGCCAGCACCCGGGATGTCAATTCACCCCTCCACTTT	CASTRDVNSPLHF
TRBJ1-2	few	TRBV7-3	NA	TGTGCCAGCAGCCTTACAGGGAATCGTGGCTACACCTTC	CASSLTGNRGYTF
TRBJ1-4	NA	TRBV7-9	NA	TGTGCCAGCAGCTTAGTTGATCCTAATGAAAAACTGTTTTTT	CASSLVDPNEKLFF
TRBJ1-1	NA	TRBV7-3	TRBD1	TGTGCCAGCAGCTTAGACGGGACAGCCATGAACACTGAAGCTTTCTTT	CASSLDGTAMNTEAFF
TRBJ2-5	few	TRBV7-9	TRBD2	TGTGCCAGCAGCTTAGACGGGACTAGCTCTGAGACCCAGTACTTC	CASSLDGTSSETQYF
TRBJ1-1	NA	TRBV25-1	NA	TGTGCCAGCAATAGAGGGTCCACTGAAGCTTTCTTT	CASNRGSTEAFF
TRBJ1-2	many	TRBV2	TRBD1	TGTGCCAGCAGTGTCACAGGGGGCAGTGGCTACACCTTC	CASSVTGGSGYTF